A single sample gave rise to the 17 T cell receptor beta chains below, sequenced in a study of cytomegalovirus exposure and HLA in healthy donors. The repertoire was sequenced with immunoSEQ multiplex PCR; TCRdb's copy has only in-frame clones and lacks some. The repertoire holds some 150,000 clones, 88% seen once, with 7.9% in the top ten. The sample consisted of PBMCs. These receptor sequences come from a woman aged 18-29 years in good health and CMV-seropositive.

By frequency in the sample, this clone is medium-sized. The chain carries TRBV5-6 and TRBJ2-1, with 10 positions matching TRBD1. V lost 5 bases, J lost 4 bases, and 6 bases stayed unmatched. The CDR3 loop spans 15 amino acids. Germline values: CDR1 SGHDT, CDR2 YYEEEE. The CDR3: CASSSGTGAYNEQFF. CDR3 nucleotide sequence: TGTGCCAGCAGTTCCGGGACAGGGGCATACAATGAGCAGTTCTTC. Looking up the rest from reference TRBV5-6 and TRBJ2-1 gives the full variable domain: DAGVTQSPTHLIKTRGQQVTLRCSPKSGHDTVSWYQQALGQGPQFIFQYYEEEERQRGNFPDRFSGHQFPNYSSELNVNALLLGDSALYLCASSSGTGAYNEQFFGPGTRLTVL.

CDR3 DNA: TGCGCCACCCAGGACAACGACTATGGCTACACCTTC. Its translation: CATQDNDYGYTF. This rearrangement joins TRBV5-1 to TRBJ1-2, with D possibly TRBD1 on 5 matching bases. Trimming removed 9 bases at V and 3 bases at J, with 12 bases between. The CDR3 has 12 amino acids. Germline CDR1 SGHRS, CDR2 YFSETQ.

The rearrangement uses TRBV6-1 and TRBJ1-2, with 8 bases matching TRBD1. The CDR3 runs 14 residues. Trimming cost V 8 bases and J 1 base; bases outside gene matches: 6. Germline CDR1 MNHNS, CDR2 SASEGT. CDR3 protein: CASQKDRDNYGYTF. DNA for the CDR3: TGTGCCAGCCAGAAGGACAGGGATAACTATGGCTACACCTTC.

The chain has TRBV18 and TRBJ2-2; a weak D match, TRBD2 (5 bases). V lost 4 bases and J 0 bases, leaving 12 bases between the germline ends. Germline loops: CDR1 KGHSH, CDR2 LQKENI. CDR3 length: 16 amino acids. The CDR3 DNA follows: TGTGCCAGCTCACGGCGGGCCGTACCGAACACCGGGGAGCTGTTTTTT. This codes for CASSRRAVPNTGELFF.

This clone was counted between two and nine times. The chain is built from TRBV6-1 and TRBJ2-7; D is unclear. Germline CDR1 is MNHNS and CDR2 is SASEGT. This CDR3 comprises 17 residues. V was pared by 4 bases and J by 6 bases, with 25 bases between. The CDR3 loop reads CASSVKFGAIVPGEQYF. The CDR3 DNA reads TGTGCCAGCAGTGTTAAGTTCGGAGCGATAGTACCGGGCGAGCAGTACTTC.

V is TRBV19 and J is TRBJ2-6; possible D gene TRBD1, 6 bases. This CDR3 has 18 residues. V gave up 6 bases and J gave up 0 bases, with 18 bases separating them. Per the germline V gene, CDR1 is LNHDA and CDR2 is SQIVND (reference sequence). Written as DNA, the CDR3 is TGTGCCAGTAGCAAAACAGGGTTATCACGCTCTGGGGCCAACGTCCTGACTTTC. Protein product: CASSKTGLSRSGANVLTF.

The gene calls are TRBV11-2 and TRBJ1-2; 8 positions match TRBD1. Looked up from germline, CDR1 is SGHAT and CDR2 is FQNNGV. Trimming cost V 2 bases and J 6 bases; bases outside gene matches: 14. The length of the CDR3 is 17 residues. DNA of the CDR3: TGTGCCAGCAGCTTAACGGGGCAGGACAGGGTGATGGATGGCTACACCTTC. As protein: CASSLTGQDRVMDGYTF.

The CDR3 DNA follows: TGTGCCAGCAGCCTCGGTTCCCAAGAGACCCAGTACTTC. Translated: CASSLGSQETQYF. V usage is TRBV9 and J usage is TRBJ2-5; D is undetermined. The CDR3 loop spans 13 amino acids. The V and J ends lost 4 bases and 1 base respectively, with 8 bases between them. Germline lookup yields CDR1 SGDLS and CDR2 YYNGEE.

CDR3 residues: CASSGPTLSPLHF. The DNA for the CDR3 is TGTGCCAGCAGCGGCCCGACTCTTTCACCCCTCCACTTT. V and J are TRBV2 and TRBJ1-6; no clear D. CDR3 size: 13 residues. The germline gives CDR1 SNHLY, CDR2 FYNNEI. The germline V and J ends were trimmed by 6 bases and 9 bases, with 12 bases remaining between them.

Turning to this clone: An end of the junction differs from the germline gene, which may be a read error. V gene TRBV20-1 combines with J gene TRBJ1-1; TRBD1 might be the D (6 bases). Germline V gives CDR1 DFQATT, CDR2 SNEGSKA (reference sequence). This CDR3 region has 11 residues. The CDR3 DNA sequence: TGCAGTGCTAGAGAAAACAGGGTTGGAACCTTT. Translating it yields CSARENRVGTF.

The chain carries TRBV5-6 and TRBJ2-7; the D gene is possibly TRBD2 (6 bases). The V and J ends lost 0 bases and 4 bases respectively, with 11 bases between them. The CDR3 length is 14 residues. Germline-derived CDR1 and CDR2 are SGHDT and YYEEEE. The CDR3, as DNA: TGTGCCAGCAGCTTGGTGGCGGGGAATTACGAGCAGTACTTC. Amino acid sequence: CASSLVAGNYEQYF.

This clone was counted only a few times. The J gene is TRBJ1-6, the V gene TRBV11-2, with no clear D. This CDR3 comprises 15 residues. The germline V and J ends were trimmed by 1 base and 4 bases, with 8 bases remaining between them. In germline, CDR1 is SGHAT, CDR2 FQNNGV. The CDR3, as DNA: TGTGCCAGCAGCTTAGCCCCAGGTTATAATTCACCCCTCCACTTT. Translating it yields CASSLAPGYNSPLHF.

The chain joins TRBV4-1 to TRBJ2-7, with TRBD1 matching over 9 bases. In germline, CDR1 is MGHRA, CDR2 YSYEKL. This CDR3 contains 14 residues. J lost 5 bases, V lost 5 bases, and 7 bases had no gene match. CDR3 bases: TGCGCCAGCAGCAATAGGGACAGGGACCACGAGCAGTACTTC. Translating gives CASSNRDRDHEQYF.

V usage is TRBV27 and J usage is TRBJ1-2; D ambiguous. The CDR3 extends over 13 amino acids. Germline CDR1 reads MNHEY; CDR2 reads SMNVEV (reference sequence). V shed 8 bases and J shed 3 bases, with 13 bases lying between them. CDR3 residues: CASGARSDYGYTF. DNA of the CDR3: TGTGCCAGCGGTGCGAGGTCCGACTATGGCTACACCTTC.

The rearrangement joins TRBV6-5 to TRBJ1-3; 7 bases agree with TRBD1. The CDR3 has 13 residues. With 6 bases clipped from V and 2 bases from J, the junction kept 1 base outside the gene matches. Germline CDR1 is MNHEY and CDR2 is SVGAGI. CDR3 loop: CASSGQAGNTIYF. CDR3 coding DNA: TGTGCCAGCAGCGGACAGGCTGGAAACACCATATATTTT.

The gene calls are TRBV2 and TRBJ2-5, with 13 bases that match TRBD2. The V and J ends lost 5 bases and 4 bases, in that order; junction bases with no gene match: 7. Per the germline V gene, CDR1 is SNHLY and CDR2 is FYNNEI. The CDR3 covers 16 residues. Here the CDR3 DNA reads TGTGCCAGCAGTCGGGGACTAGCGGGGAAGGTAGAGACCCAGTACTTC. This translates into CASSRGLAGKVETQYF.

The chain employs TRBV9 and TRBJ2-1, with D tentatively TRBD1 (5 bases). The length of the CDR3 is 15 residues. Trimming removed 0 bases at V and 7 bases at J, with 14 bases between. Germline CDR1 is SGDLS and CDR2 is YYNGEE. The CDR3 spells CASSVAGTAGNEQFF. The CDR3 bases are TGTGCCAGCAGCGTAGCCGGAACGGCAGGGAATGAGCAGTTCTTC.